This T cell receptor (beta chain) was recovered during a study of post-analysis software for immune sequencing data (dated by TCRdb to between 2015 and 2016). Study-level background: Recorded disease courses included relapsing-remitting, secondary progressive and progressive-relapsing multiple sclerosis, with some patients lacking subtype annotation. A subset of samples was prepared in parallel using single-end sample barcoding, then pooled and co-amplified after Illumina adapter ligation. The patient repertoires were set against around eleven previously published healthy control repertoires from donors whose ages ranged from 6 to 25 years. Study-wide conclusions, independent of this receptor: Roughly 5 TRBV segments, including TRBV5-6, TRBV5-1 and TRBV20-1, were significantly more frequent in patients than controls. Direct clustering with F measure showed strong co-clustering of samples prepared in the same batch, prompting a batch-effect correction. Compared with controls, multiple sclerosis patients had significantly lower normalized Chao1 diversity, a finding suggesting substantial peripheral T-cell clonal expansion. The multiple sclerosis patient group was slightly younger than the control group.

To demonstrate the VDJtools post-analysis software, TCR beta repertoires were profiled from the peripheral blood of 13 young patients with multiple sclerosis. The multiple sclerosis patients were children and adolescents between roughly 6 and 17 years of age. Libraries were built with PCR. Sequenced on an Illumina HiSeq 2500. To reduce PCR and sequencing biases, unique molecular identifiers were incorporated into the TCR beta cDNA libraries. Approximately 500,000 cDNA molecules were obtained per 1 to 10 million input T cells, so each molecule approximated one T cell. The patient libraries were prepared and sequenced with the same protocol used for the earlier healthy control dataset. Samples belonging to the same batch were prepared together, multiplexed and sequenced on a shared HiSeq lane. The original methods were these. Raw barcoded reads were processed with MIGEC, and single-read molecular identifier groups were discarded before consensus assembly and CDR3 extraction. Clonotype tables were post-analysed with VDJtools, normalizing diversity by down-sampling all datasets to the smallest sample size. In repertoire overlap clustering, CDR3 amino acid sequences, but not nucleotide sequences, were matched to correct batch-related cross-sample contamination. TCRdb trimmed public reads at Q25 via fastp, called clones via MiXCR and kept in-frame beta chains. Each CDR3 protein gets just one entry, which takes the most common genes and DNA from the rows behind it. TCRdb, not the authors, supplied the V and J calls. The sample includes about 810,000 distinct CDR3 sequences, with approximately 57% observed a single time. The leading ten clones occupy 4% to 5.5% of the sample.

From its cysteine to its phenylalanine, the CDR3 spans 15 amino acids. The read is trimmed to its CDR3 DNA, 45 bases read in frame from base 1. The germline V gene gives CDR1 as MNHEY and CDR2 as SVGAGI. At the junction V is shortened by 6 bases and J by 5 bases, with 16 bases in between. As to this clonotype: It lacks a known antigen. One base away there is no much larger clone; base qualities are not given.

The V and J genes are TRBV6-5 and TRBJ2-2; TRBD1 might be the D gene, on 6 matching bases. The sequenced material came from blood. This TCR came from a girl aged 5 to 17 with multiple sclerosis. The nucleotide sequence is TGTGCCAGCAGGCCCCAGGGGCTGAAAACCGGGGAGCTGTTTTTT. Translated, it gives CASRPQGLKTGELFF.